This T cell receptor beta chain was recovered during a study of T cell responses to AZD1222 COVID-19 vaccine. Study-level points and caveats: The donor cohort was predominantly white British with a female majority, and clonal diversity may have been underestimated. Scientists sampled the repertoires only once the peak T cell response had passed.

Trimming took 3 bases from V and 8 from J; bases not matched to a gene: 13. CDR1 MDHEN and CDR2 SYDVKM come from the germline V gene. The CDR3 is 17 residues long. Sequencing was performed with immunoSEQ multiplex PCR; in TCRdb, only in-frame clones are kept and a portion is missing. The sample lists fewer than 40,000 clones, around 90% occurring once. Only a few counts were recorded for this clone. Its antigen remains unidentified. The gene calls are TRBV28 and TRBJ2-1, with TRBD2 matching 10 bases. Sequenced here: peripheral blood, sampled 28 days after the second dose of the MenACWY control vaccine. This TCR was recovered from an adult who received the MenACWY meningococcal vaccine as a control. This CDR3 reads CASSLGPAGGLFYEQFF. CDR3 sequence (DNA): TGTGCCAGCAGTTTGGGGCCAGCGGGAGGGCTTTTCTATGAGCAGTTCTTC.